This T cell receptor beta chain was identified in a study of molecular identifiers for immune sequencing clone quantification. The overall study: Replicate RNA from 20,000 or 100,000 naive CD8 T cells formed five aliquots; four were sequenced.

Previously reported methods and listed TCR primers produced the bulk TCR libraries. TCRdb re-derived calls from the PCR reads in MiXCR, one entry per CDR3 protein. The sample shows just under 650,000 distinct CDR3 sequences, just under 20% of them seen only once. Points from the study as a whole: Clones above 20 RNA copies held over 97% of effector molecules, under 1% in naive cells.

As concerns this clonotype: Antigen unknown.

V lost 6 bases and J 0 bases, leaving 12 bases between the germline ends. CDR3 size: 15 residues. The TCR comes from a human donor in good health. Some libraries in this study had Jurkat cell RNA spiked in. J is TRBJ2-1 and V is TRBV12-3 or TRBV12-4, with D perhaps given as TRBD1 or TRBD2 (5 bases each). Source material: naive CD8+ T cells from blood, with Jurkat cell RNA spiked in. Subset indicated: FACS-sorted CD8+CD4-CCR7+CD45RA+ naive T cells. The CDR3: CASRGDGSSYNEQFF. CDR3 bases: TGTGCCAGCAGGGGGGACGGCAGCTCCTACAATGAGCAGTTCTTC.